This is a list of T cell receptor beta chains from one sample in a study of CD8 T cells in Susac syndrome. TCRdb re-derived calls from the immunoSEQ multiplex PCR reads in MiXCR, one entry per CDR3 protein. The sample lists 300,000 to 350,000 distinct CDR3 sequences, about 92% seen once, with less than 0.08% in the top ten. The sequenced sample was CD4+ T cells from PBMCs. The origin of the receptors is a human donor with multiple sclerosis. Both conserved end residues are part of each CDR3. D genes are given only for firm matches. The size of a clone is reported for some rows only, either as once, few or many, or as a class for expanded clones.

CDR3aa: CAWGTVSQPQHF
CDR3nt: TGTGCCTGGGGCACCGTCAGCCAGCCCCAGCATTTT
v_gene: TRBV30
d_gene: NA
abundance: NA
j_gene: TRBJ1-5

CDR3aa: CASSQEVGGLAGRESYGRGNIQYF
CDR3nt: TGTGCCAGCAGCCAAGAAGTGGGGGGACTAGCGGGGCGCGAGTCCTACGGGCGTGGGAACATTCAGTACTTC
v_gene: TRBV3-1
d_gene: TRBD2
abundance: NA
j_gene: TRBJ2-4

CDR3aa: CASSSQGGTLHF
CDR3nt: TGTGCCAGCAGCTCCCAGGGGGGCACCCTCCACTTT
v_gene: TRBV3-1
d_gene: TRBD1
abundance: NA
j_gene: TRBJ1-6

CDR3aa: CSARVGTFSGGMAKNIQYF
CDR3nt: TGCAGTGCTAGAGTGGGCACCTTTAGCGGGGGGATGGCCAAAAACATTCAGTACTTC
v_gene: TRBV20-1
d_gene: TRBD2
abundance: NA
j_gene: TRBJ2-4

CDR3aa: CSGSSGRPYEQYF
CDR3nt: TGCAGTGGCTCTAGCGGGAGACCCTACGAGCAGTACTTC
v_gene: TRBV20-1
d_gene: TRBD2
abundance: NA
j_gene: TRBJ2-7

CDR3aa: CSARDWASGMKFF
CDR3nt: TGCAGTGCTAGAGATTGGGCTAGCGGGATGAAGTTCTTC
v_gene: TRBV20-1
d_gene: TRBD2
abundance: NA
j_gene: TRBJ2-1

CDR3aa: CASSYGQGWNEQYF
CDR3nt: TGTGCCAGCAGTTACGGACAGGGGTGGAACGAGCAGTACTTC
v_gene: TRBV6-5
d_gene: TRBD1
abundance: NA
j_gene: TRBJ2-7

CDR3aa: CASSRAQGSQETQYF
CDR3nt: TGCGCCAGCAGTCGGGCCCAGGGCTCCCAAGAGACCCAGTACTTC
v_gene: TRBV5-1
d_gene: NA
abundance: NA
j_gene: TRBJ2-5

CDR3aa: CASSEGTGPTDTQYF
CDR3nt: TGTGCCAGCAGTGAAGGGACAGGTCCCACAGATACGCAGTATTTT
v_gene: TRBV6-1
d_gene: TRBD1
abundance: NA
j_gene: TRBJ2-3

CDR3aa: CASSWRQGDQPQHF
CDR3nt: TGTGCCAGCAGCTGGCGACAGGGGGATCAGCCCCAGCATTTT
v_gene: TRBV7-2
d_gene: TRBD1
abundance: once
j_gene: TRBJ1-5

CDR3aa: CAWSLGQVNTEAFF
CDR3nt: TGTGCCTGGAGTCTTGGACAGGTGAACACTGAAGCTTTCTTT
v_gene: TRBV30
d_gene: TRBD1
abundance: NA
j_gene: TRBJ1-1

CDR3aa: CASSSTDPSPGELFF
CDR3nt: TGCGCCAGCAGCTCGACAGACCCATCTCCCGGGGAGCTGTTTTTT
v_gene: TRBV5-1
d_gene: NA
abundance: NA
j_gene: TRBJ2-2

CDR3aa: CASSPGTASTGELFF
CDR3nt: TGTGCCAGCAGTCCCGGGACAGCTTCCACCGGGGAGCTGTTTTTT
v_gene: TRBV6-4
d_gene: TRBD1
abundance: once
j_gene: TRBJ2-2

CDR3aa: CSVDRPPSYNEQFF
CDR3nt: TGCAGTGTAGACCGACCCCCTTCCTACAATGAGCAGTTCTTC
v_gene: TRBV20-1
d_gene: NA
abundance: NA
j_gene: TRBJ2-1

CDR3aa: CASSPFHSLAGELFF
CDR3nt: TGCGCCAGCAGTCCTTTCCATTCTCTAGCCGGGGAGCTGTTTTTT
v_gene: TRBV23-1
d_gene: NA
abundance: NA
j_gene: TRBJ2-2

CDR3aa: CASSLYAGSLATEAFF
CDR3nt: TGTGCCAGCAGCTTGTACGCAGGATCCTTAGCCACTGAAGCTTTCTTT
v_gene: TRBV5-6
d_gene: NA
abundance: NA
j_gene: TRBJ1-1

CDR3aa: CASSFTGYEQYF
CDR3nt: TGTGCCAGCAGCTTTACGGGCTACGAGCAGTACTTC
v_gene: TRBV7-9
d_gene: NA
abundance: NA
j_gene: TRBJ2-7

CDR3aa: CASSTPGASGSNEQFF
CDR3nt: TGTGCCAGTAGTACCCCTGGTGCTAGCGGGAGCAATGAGCAGTTCTTC
v_gene: TRBV19
d_gene: TRBD2
abundance: NA
j_gene: TRBJ2-1

CDR3aa: CSAGGLDEQYF
CDR3nt: TGCAGCGCGGGGGGGCTGGACGAGCAGTACTTC
v_gene: TRBV29-1
d_gene: TRBD2
abundance: once
j_gene: TRBJ2-7

CDR3aa: CASSRTRGGGSYEQYF
CDR3nt: TGTGCCAGCAGCCGGACCCGGGGTGGGGGATCCTACGAGCAGTACTTC
v_gene: TRBV3-1
d_gene: NA
abundance: once
j_gene: TRBJ2-7

CDR3aa: CASSLGQRSSYEQYF
CDR3nt: TGTGCCAGCAGCTTAGGACAGCGAAGCTCCTACGAGCAGTACTTC
v_gene: TRBV7-8
d_gene: NA
abundance: few
j_gene: TRBJ2-7

CDR3aa: CASSSLLEKLFF
CDR3nt: TGTGCCAGCAGTTCGCTACTTGAAAAACTGTTTTTT
v_gene: TRBV28
d_gene: NA
abundance: NA
j_gene: TRBJ1-4

CDR3aa: CASSDGQGNTIYF
CDR3nt: TGTGCCAGCAGCGACGGACAGGGGAACACCATATATTTT
v_gene: TRBV7-2
d_gene: TRBD1
abundance: NA
j_gene: TRBJ1-3

CDR3aa: CSAPRSSGGDYNEQFF
CDR3nt: TGCAGTGCTCCGAGGTCTAGCGGAGGGGACTACAATGAGCAGTTCTTC
v_gene: TRBV20-1
d_gene: TRBD2
abundance: NA
j_gene: TRBJ2-1

CDR3aa: CATSRGTAAYNEQFF
CDR3nt: TGTGCCACCAGCAGAGGGACGGCGGCCTACAATGAGCAGTTCTTC
v_gene: TRBV15
d_gene: NA
abundance: NA
j_gene: TRBJ2-1

CDR3aa: CASSLGPAGSHPYEQYF
CDR3nt: TGTGCCAGCAGTTTGGGTCCCGCCGGGTCGCACCCCTACGAGCAGTACTTC
v_gene: TRBV12-3/TRBV12-4
d_gene: NA
abundance: NA
j_gene: TRBJ2-7

CDR3aa: CATSRKETQYF
CDR3nt: TGTGCCACCAGCAGAAAAGAGACCCAGTACTTC
v_gene: TRBV15
d_gene: NA
abundance: NA
j_gene: TRBJ2-5

CDR3aa: CASTSGGAGELFF
CDR3nt: TGTGCCAGCACCTCGGGGGGGGCCGGGGAGCTGTTTTTT
v_gene: TRBV7-9
d_gene: TRBD2
abundance: once
j_gene: TRBJ2-2

CDR3aa: CASSLASTSGGYEQYF
CDR3nt: TGTGCCAGCAGCTTAGCCTCTACTAGCGGAGGCTACGAGCAGTACTTC
v_gene: TRBV7-6
d_gene: TRBD2
abundance: NA
j_gene: TRBJ2-7

CDR3aa: CASRLTGAQGGELFF
CDR3nt: TGTGCCAGCCGGCTTACAGGGGCGCAGGGGGGGGAGCTGTTTTTT
v_gene: TRBV6-5
d_gene: TRBD1
abundance: NA
j_gene: TRBJ2-2

CDR3aa: CASSLLVYGYTF
CDR3nt: TGTGCCAGCAGCTTACTGGTCTATGGCTACACCTTC
v_gene: TRBV7-2
d_gene: NA
abundance: NA
j_gene: TRBJ1-2

CDR3aa: CASSQPPLTGHEQFF
CDR3nt: TGCGCCAGCAGCCAACCTCCTCTAACGGGCCATGAGCAGTTCTTC
v_gene: TRBV4-1
d_gene: NA
abundance: NA
j_gene: TRBJ2-1

CDR3aa: CASSRDRESEQYF
CDR3nt: TGTGCCAGTAGCCGGGACAGGGAATCCGAGCAGTACTTC
v_gene: TRBV19
d_gene: TRBD1
abundance: NA
j_gene: TRBJ2-7

CDR3aa: CASSPYPGPERSNEQFF
CDR3nt: TGTGCCAGTAGTCCGTACCCGGGGCCGGAAAGGAGCAATGAGCAGTTCTTC
v_gene: TRBV19
d_gene: NA
abundance: NA
j_gene: TRBJ2-1

CDR3aa: CASRGTSGRGLGYEQYF
CDR3nt: TGTGCCAGCAGAGGGACTAGCGGGAGAGGATTGGGCTACGAGCAGTACTTC
v_gene: TRBV2
d_gene: TRBD2
abundance: NA
j_gene: TRBJ2-7

CDR3aa: CASSIGAATDTQYF
CDR3nt: TGTGCCAGCAGCATTGGGGCGGCGACAGATACGCAGTATTTT
v_gene: TRBV5-4
d_gene: NA
abundance: NA
j_gene: TRBJ2-3

CDR3aa: CSHDGGNQETQYF
CDR3nt: TGCAGCCACGACGGTGGGAACCAAGAGACCCAGTACTTC
v_gene: TRBV29-1
d_gene: NA
abundance: NA
j_gene: TRBJ2-5

CDR3aa: CASSLRGDWTAGETQYF
CDR3nt: TGTGCCAGCAGCTTAAGAGGGGACTGGACCGCCGGTGAGACCCAGTACTTC
v_gene: TRBV7-3
d_gene: NA
abundance: NA
j_gene: TRBJ2-5

CDR3aa: CASSHPPNRGQETQYF
CDR3nt: TGTGCCAGTAGTCACCCCCCTAACAGGGGGCAAGAGACCCAGTACTTC
v_gene: TRBV19
d_gene: TRBD1
abundance: NA
j_gene: TRBJ2-5

CDR3aa: CASGQGAGQPQHF
CDR3nt: TGTGCCTCCGGACAGGGGGCAGGTCAGCCCCAGCATTTT
v_gene: TRBV30
d_gene: TRBD1
abundance: NA
j_gene: TRBJ1-5

CDR3aa: CASSLGSTKSNQPQHF
CDR3nt: TGTGCCAGCAGCTTGGGGTCGACAAAATCAAATCAGCCCCAGCATTTT
v_gene: TRBV5-6
d_gene: NA
abundance: NA
j_gene: TRBJ1-5

CDR3aa: CASSSTGYEAFF
CDR3nt: TGTGCCAGCAGTTCAACAGGGTACGAAGCTTTCTTT
v_gene: TRBV2
d_gene: NA
abundance: NA
j_gene: TRBJ1-1

CDR3aa: CASTLAGGGETQYF
CDR3nt: TGTGCCAGCACCCTAGCGGGGGGTGGTGAGACCCAGTACTTC
v_gene: TRBV6-1
d_gene: TRBD2
abundance: NA
j_gene: TRBJ2-5

CDR3aa: CASSAHGDYNSPLHF
CDR3nt: TGCGCCAGCAGCGCGCACGGGGACTATAATTCACCCCTCCACTTT
v_gene: TRBV5-1
d_gene: NA
abundance: NA
j_gene: TRBJ1-6

CDR3aa: CASSLAGSNTQYF
CDR3nt: TGTGCCAGCAGCTTAGCCGGGTCCAATACGCAGTATTTT
v_gene: TRBV7-3
d_gene: NA
abundance: NA
j_gene: TRBJ2-3

CDR3aa: CASSLGVRNTEAFF
CDR3nt: TGTGCCAGTAGTCTAGGGGTGCGGAACACTGAAGCTTTCTTT
v_gene: TRBV19
d_gene: NA
abundance: NA
j_gene: TRBJ1-1

CDR3aa: CASREGNLAQHF
CDR3nt: TGTGCCAGCCGCGAGGGGAATTTGGCCCAGCATTTT
v_gene: TRBV6-2/TRBV6-3
d_gene: NA
abundance: once
j_gene: TRBJ1-5

CDR3aa: CASNPAQLANNEQFF
CDR3nt: TGTGCCAGCAACCCTGCCCAGTTGGCGAACAATGAGCAGTTCTTC
v_gene: TRBV12-3/TRBV12-4
d_gene: NA
abundance: NA
j_gene: TRBJ2-1

CDR3aa: CAWTTGTSRYGYTF
CDR3nt: TGTGCCTGGACTACAGGGACGTCCAGGTACGGCTACACCTTC
v_gene: TRBV30
d_gene: NA
abundance: NA
j_gene: TRBJ1-2

CDR3aa: CASSQSGGLGEKLFF
CDR3nt: TGTGCCAGCAGCCAATCCGGGGGGCTGGGGGAAAAACTGTTTTTT
v_gene: TRBV4-2
d_gene: NA
abundance: once
j_gene: TRBJ1-4

CDR3aa: CASSVDRQETQYF
CDR3nt: TGTGCCAGCAGCGTGGACAGGCAAGAGACCCAGTACTTC
v_gene: TRBV6-1
d_gene: TRBD1
abundance: NA
j_gene: TRBJ2-5

CDR3aa: CASSPQGARGALYGYTF
CDR3nt: TGTGCCAGCAGCCCACAGGGCGCTCGAGGAGCTCTCTATGGCTACACCTTC
v_gene: TRBV7-8
d_gene: NA
abundance: NA
j_gene: TRBJ1-2

CDR3aa: CASSYNLGRTDTQYF
CDR3nt: TGTGCCAGCAGTTACAACCTGGGGAGAACAGATACGCAGTATTTT
v_gene: TRBV6-2/TRBV6-3
d_gene: NA
abundance: NA
j_gene: TRBJ2-3

CDR3aa: CSVGDRFSSGANVLTF
CDR3nt: TGCAGCGTTGGGGACAGATTTAGCTCTGGGGCCAACGTCCTGACTTTC
v_gene: TRBV29-1
d_gene: TRBD1
abundance: NA
j_gene: TRBJ2-6

CDR3aa: CASSINREETQYF
CDR3nt: TGTGCCAGTAGTATAAACAGGGAAGAGACCCAGTACTTC
v_gene: TRBV19
d_gene: NA
abundance: NA
j_gene: TRBJ2-5

CDR3aa: CASSPGGGSSYNEQFF
CDR3nt: TGTGCCAGCAGTCCCGGCGGCGGGAGCTCCTACAATGAGCAGTTCTTC
v_gene: TRBV6-2/TRBV6-3
d_gene: TRBD2
abundance: NA
j_gene: TRBJ2-1

CDR3aa: CASSYSGVYEQYF
CDR3nt: TGTGCCAGCAGTTACTCCGGCGTCTACGAGCAGTACTTC
v_gene: TRBV6-2/TRBV6-3
d_gene: NA
abundance: NA
j_gene: TRBJ2-7

CDR3aa: CSGDPGGTDTQYF
CDR3nt: TGCAGCGGAGACCCGGGGGGCACAGATACGCAGTATTTT
v_gene: TRBV29-1
d_gene: NA
abundance: NA
j_gene: TRBJ2-3

CDR3aa: CASSVTGTRENEQFF
CDR3nt: TGTGCCAGCAGCGTCACCGGGACTAGGGAGAATGAGCAGTTCTTC
v_gene: TRBV9
d_gene: TRBD2
abundance: NA
j_gene: TRBJ2-1

CDR3aa: CASSILSGAHGELFF
CDR3nt: TGTGCCAGTAGTATTCTCTCAGGGGCCCACGGGGAGCTGTTTTTT
v_gene: TRBV19
d_gene: NA
abundance: NA
j_gene: TRBJ2-2